This TCR beta chain was found in a study of T cells in tuberculosis. The germline gives CDR1 MRHNA, CDR2 SNTAGT. The CDR3 is made up of 13 amino acids. Trimming removed 5 bases at V and 5 bases at J, with 12 bases between. Here immunoSEQ multiplex PCR was the method, and the copy in TCRdb shows in-frame clones only, minus some. The sample records some 30,000 clones, about 90% being singletons. Comments on this clone: The antigen is unknown.

Time point meaning: new active TB diagnosis, blood taken before or within 7 days of starting treatment. Included patients were adults of at least 18, HIV-seronegative, South African. Points from the study as a whole: Selection depended on which cryopreserved specimens were available. Active tuberculosis TCR-alpha repertoires lay closer to GMM-specific TCRs than IGRA-negative controls, suggesting clonal expansion.

The V gene is TRBV6-4, the J gene TRBJ1-1; D remains unclear. This receptor was identified in an adult with tuberculosis. The input for sequencing was PBMCs, taken at tuberculosis diagnosis. CDR3: CASSRVTGTEAFF. The CDR3, as DNA: TGTGCCAGCAGTCGTGTAACGGGAACTGAAGCTTTCTTT.